The present entry profiles one T cell receptor beta chain with its context. In the original workflow: From reference gene primer amplification, estimates of nucleated cell counts were derived. This table comes from immunoSEQ multiplex PCR, and its TCRdb copy is limited to in-frame clones, with some not included. V and J calls and clone size are given by that table; D and trimming were obtained from the DNA. The table lists about 270,000 clones, around 88% of them singletons. With 6 bases clipped from V and 1 base from J, the junction kept 4 bases outside the gene matches. Germline CDR1 is MNHEY and CDR2 is SVGAGI. The CDR3 runs to 14 residues. These data are taken from a study of blood T cell repertoires in COVID-19. Turning to the study itself: From T cells, B-cell-depleted T cells, or PBMCs came the material, which was cDNA or gDNA.

The TCR sequence derives from a woman aged 40 to 55 with acute COVID-19. This chain joins TRBV6-5 and TRBJ2-7; TRBD1 aligns across 9 bases. Sample: PBMCs or T cells enriched from blood (not recorded which). CDR3 DNA: TGTGCCAGCAGGAGGGGACAGGGATCCTACGAGCAGTACTTC. This gives the protein CASRRGQGSYEQYF.